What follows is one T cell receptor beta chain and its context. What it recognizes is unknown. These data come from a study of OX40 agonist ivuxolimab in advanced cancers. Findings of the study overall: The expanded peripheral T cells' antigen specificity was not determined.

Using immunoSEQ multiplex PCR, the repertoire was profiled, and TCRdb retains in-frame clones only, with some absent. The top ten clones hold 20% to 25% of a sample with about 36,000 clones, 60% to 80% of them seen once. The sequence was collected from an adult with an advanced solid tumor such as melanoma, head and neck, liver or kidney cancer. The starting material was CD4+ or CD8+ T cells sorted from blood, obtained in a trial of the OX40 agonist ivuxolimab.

DNA of the CDR3: TGTGCCAGCAGGCCAAGGACAGGGGCCTCTTACGGTACGCAGTATTTT. This translates into CASRPRTGASYGTQYF. The chain uses TRBV7-9 and TRBJ2-3, with TRBD1 identical over 9 bases. The CDR3 spans 16 residues. Trimming took 6 bases from V and 8 from J; bases not matched to a gene: 15. The V gene's germline CDR1 is SEHNR and CDR2 FQNEAQ (reference sequence).